What follows are 25 T cell receptor beta chains derived from one specimen sequenced in a study of a mutant IDH1 vaccine in newly diagnosed glioma (dated by TCRdb to about 2021). No antigens are known for them. According to the study, the label for this sample's time point signals: week 47, end of study. Each vaccine dose was 300 ug of a 20-mer mutant IDH1 peptide in Montanide, given subcutaneously with topical imiquimod. The library was obtained by the immunoSEQ multiplex PCR assay. Imported from immuneACCESS, the table was reduced by TCRdb to in-frame sequences with V and J called. These copies leave out some clones; in studies compared against another copy, an unresolved V gene accounts for under half, and the cause of the remainder is not known. Within this sample are under 40,000 clones, with about four fifths of them counted one time only. The ten largest clones add up to approximately 28% of the sample.

The sequencing here drew on PBMCs, taken from a glioma patient whose treatment included an IDH1 peptide vaccine. The receptors derive from a man aged 25 to 40 with glioma.

The rearrangement links TRBV5-1 to TRBJ1-1; perhaps TRBD1 as D (5 bases). The length of the CDR3 is 14 residues. The germline V gene has CDR1 SGHRS and CDR2 YFSETQ. V was pared by 0 bases and J by 1 base, with 7 bases between. CDR3 in DNA: TGCGCCAGCAGCTTGGGGGGGAGGAACACTGAAGCTTTCTTT. Translating it yields CASSLGGRNTEAFF.

This clone was seen once. This chain links TRBV27 with TRBJ2-1; 11 bases are shared with TRBD2. This CDR3 has 15 amino acids. Trimming cost V 3 bases and J 9 bases; bases outside gene matches: 7. The germline V gene encodes CDR1 MNHEY and CDR2 SMNVEV (reference sequence). CDR3 region: CASSLGSGGATEQFF. CDR3 nucleotides: TGTGCCAGCAGTTTGGGTAGCGGGGGGGCCACTGAGCAGTTCTTC.

V usage is TRBV6-1 and J usage is TRBJ2-1, with a possible D match to TRBD1 (6 bases). The V gene lost 2 bases and the J gene lost 7 bases, with 12 bases spanning the gap. Germline CDR1 MNHNS, CDR2 SASEGT. CDR3 length: 14 amino acids. The CDR3 loop reads CASSEMGHANEQFF. DNA of the CDR3: TGTGCCAGCAGTGAAATGGGACACGCGAATGAGCAGTTCTTC.

The chain employs TRBV5-4 and TRBJ2-2; D possibly uses TRBD1 or TRBD2 (5 bases each). The V and J ends lost 2 bases and 4 bases respectively, with 15 bases between them. The germline gives CDR1 SGHNT, CDR2 YYREEE (reference sequence). This CDR3 has 16 amino acids. In DNA, the CDR3 is TGTGCCAGCAGCTTTCGTGGGGCGGGTTTCACCGGGGAGCTGTTTTTT. Translation gives CASSFRGAGFTGELFF. The full variable domain, in which reference TRBV5-4 and TRBJ2-2 provide the parts outside the CDR3, is ETGVTQSPTHLIKTRGQQVTLRCSSQSGHNTVSWYQQALGQGPQFIFQYYREEENGRGNFPPRFSGLQFPNYSSELNVNALELDDSALYLCASSFRGAGFTGELFFGEGSRLTVL.

This clone was detected only a few times. The DNA for the CDR3 is TGTGCCAGTAGTAATAGTAGCCCTGCCGGTGGTTCACCCCTCCACTTT. It is translated as CASSNSSPAGGSPLHF. This chain links TRBV19 with TRBJ1-6, with no clear D. Trimming took 4 bases from V and 9 from J, leaving 19 bases between them. Germline V CDR1 and CDR2: LNHDA, SQIVND (reference sequence). The CDR3 covers 16 residues.

The chain joins TRBV9 to TRBJ1-1; D unresolved. CDR3 size: 13 residues. The germline gives CDR1 SGDLS, CDR2 YYNGEE. Trimming removed 2 bases from V and 2 bases from J, with 7 bases in between. Written as DNA, the CDR3 is TGTGCCAGCAGCGTCGAGACCAACACTGAAGCTTTCTTT. Translation gives CASSVETNTEAFF.

V and J are TRBV7-9 and TRBJ1-5; D uncertain. The CDR3 consists of 13 residues. CDR1 SEHNR and CDR2 FQNEAQ come from the germline V gene (reference sequence). Trimming took off 2 bases at V and 2 bases at J, with 4 bases between the two ends. The DNA of the CDR3 is TGTGCCAGCAGCTTATCGGGCAATCAGCCCCAGCATTTT. Translated, it gives CASSLSGNQPQHF.

The chain has TRBV6-1 and TRBJ2-1, with TRBD2 matching over 10 bases. The CDR3 totals 16 residues. The germline CDR1 and CDR2 sequences are MNHNS and SASEGT. V lost 0 bases and J lost 4; bases outside the gene matches: 3. The CDR3 DNA follows: TGTGCCAGCAGTGAAGCTCTAGCGGGAGTGTACAATGAGCAGTTCTTC. This gives the protein CASSEALAGVYNEQFF.

This clone appeared a few times. The chain employs TRBV30 and TRBJ1-1, with D possibly matching TRBD1 (6 bases). Germline values: CDR1 GTSNPN, CDR2 SVGIG (reference sequence). Trimming shortened V by 1 base and J by 11 bases, and 17 bases separated the two germline ends. CDR3 length: 13 residues. Written as DNA, the CDR3 is TGTGCCTGGAGTGACCGGGGGGCCGTCTGGGCTTTCTTT. It yields the protein CAWSDRGAVWAFF.

The V gene is TRBV5-1, the J gene TRBJ2-1, with D maybe TRBD2 (5 bases). V lost 0 bases and J lost 3, with 7 bases in between. Germline V gene lookup returns CDR1 SGHRS and CDR2 YFSETQ. The CDR3 is 14 residues long. The CDR3 DNA follows: TGCGCCAGCAGCTTGGGGGAGAACTACAATGAGCAGTTCTTC. This sequence encodes CASSLGENYNEQFF.

V is TRBV2 and J is TRBJ1-6; possibly TRBD1 for D (5 bases). V was pared by 7 bases and J by 6 bases, with 16 bases between. Germline V CDR1 and CDR2: SNHLY, FYNNEI. The CDR3 has 15 residues. The CDR3 is CASTDSGLSNSPLHF. The DNA of the CDR3 is TGTGCCAGCACCGATTCGGGACTCTCTAATTCACCCCTCCACTTT.

Only a few counts were recorded for this clone. The chain couples TRBV7-3 to TRBJ2-5; D not certain. CDR1 and CDR2 from the germline V gene are SGHTA and FQGTGA. CDR3 size: 14 residues. V was clipped by 4 bases and J by 7 bases, with 16 bases between them. This CDR3 reads CASSYSGLGGTQYF. CDR3 nucleotides: TGTGCCAGCAGCTACTCGGGCCTTGGTGGGACCCAGTACTTC.

The gene calls are TRBV7-2 and TRBJ1-1; 10 nucleotides agree with TRBD1. The CDR3 loop spans 14 amino acids. Trimming cost V 6 bases and J 3 bases; bases outside gene matches: 4. Germline V gene sequence: CDR1 SGHTA, CDR2 FQGNSA. The CDR3 here is CASRPGQGYTEAFF. CDR3 coding DNA: TGTGCCAGCAGACCGGGACAGGGGTACACTGAAGCTTTCTTT.

The chain has TRBV27 and TRBJ2-5; possibly TRBD1 or TRBD2 for D (5 bases each). The CDR3 runs to 13 residues. V lost 4 bases, J lost 8 bases, and 14 bases lay in between. Looked up from germline, CDR1 is MNHEY and CDR2 is SMNVEV (reference sequence). This CDR3 is CASSSGRTGTQYF. The DNA of the CDR3 is TGTGCCAGCAGTTCGGGACGGACGGGAACCCAGTACTTC.

J is TRBJ2-3 and V is TRBV15; 12 bases match TRBD1. Trimming removed 0 bases from V and 8 bases from J; junction bases left unmatched: 0. This CDR3 has 14 residues. Germline V CDR1 and CDR2: LNHNV, YYDKDF (reference sequence). The CDR3 nucleotides are TGTGCCACCAGCAGAGAGGGACAGGGGGCTACGCAGTATTTT. As protein: CATSREGQGATQYF.

The gene calls are TRBV27 and TRBJ2-3; 11 bases are shared with TRBD1. The V segment lost 7 bases and the J segment 7 bases; nucleotides outside the gene matches: 10. Germline CDR1 is MNHEY and CDR2 is SMNVEV (reference sequence). This CDR3 comprises 15 residues. For the CDR3, the DNA is TGTGCCAGCACCCCTAAGGGACAGGGGGTTTATACGCAGTATTTT. Its protein product is CASTPKGQGVYTQYF.

The chain couples TRBV30 to TRBJ1-2; TRBD1 agrees at 10 bases. The CDR3 is 14 amino acids. V lost 2 bases and J lost 7; bases outside the gene matches: 7. Per germline, CDR1 GTSNPN and CDR2 SVGIG (reference sequence). The CDR3 is CAWSLGGTGVGYTF. In nucleotides, the CDR3 is TGTGCCTGGAGTCTCGGGGGGACAGGGGTTGGCTACACCTTC.

The chain has TRBV5-4 and TRBJ1-2; 7 positions agree with TRBD1. The CDR3 is 16 residues long. Germline V gene data show CDR1 as SGHNT and CDR2 as YYREEE (reference sequence). V was pared by 4 bases and J by 0 bases, with 9 bases of the junction left unmatched. The CDR3 region has the DNA TGTGCCAGCAGCCCAAACCGACAGGGAACTAACTATGGCTACACCTTC. Translation gives CASSPNRQGTNYGYTF.

The chain links TRBV27 to TRBJ1-5; unclear D gene. This CDR3 is built from 15 residues. Germline CDR1 and CDR2: MNHEY and SMNVEV (reference sequence). Trimming left V 7 bases short and J 2 bases short, with 15 bases between. The CDR3 sequence: CASKGSGQRNQPQHF. The CDR3 coding sequence is TGTGCCAGCAAGGGATCCGGGCAGCGCAATCAGCCCCAGCATTTT.

The rearrangement uses TRBV27 and TRBJ2-5, with TRBD2 identical over 7 bases. The germline V gene encodes CDR1 MNHEY and CDR2 SMNVEV (reference sequence). This CDR3 comprises 13 residues. Trimming removed 2 bases from V and 3 bases from J; junction bases left unmatched: 0. The CDR3 reads CASSLGGEETQYF. CDR3 DNA sequence: TGTGCCAGCAGTTTAGGGGGGGAAGAGACCCAGTACTTC.

The V call is TRBV20-1, the J call TRBJ2-7, with D unresolved. V lost 2 bases and J lost 4, with 6 bases in between. The germline V gene has CDR1 DFQATT and CDR2 SNEGSKA (reference sequence). CDR3 length: 11 residues. CDR3 loop: CSARSQYEQYF. CDR3 in DNA: TGCAGTGCTAGAAGTCAATACGAGCAGTACTTC.

The V call is TRBV18, the J call TRBJ1-4; 8 bases are a match to TRBD1. The length of the CDR3 is 14 residues. The germline V gene encodes CDR1 KGHSH and CDR2 LQKENI. Trimming at V came to 2 bases and at J to 8 bases, leaving 4 bases not matched to a gene. The CDR3 coding sequence is TGTGCCAGCTCACCAGAGACAGGGGAGGAAAAACTGTTTTTT. It is translated as CASSPETGEEKLFF. Full variable domain (rest looked up from reference TRBV18 and TRBJ1-4): NAGVMQNPRHLVRRRGQEARLRCSPMKGHSHVYWYRQLPEEGLKFMVYLQKENIIDESGMPKERFSAEFPKEGPSILRIQQVVRGDSAAYFCASSPETGEEKLFFGSGTQLSVL.

This chain joins TRBV9 and TRBJ1-1, with D unclear. CDR1 and CDR2 (germline): SGDLS, YYNGEE. The CDR3 spans 13 residues. The V and J ends lost 0 bases and 2 bases respectively, with 5 bases between them. This CDR3 is CASSVESNTEAFF. The CDR3 DNA follows: TGTGCCAGCAGCGTAGAGTCAAACACTGAAGCTTTCTTT.

V is TRBV11-2 and J is TRBJ2-7, with TRBD1 matching 11 bases. The V gene end was trimmed by 1 base and the J gene end by 1 base; junction bases not matched to a gene: 3. CDR1 and CDR2 from the germline V gene are SGHAT and FQNNGV. CDR3 length equals 16 residues. CDR3 region: CASSLGGTGGSYEQYF. In DNA form, the CDR3 reads TGTGCCAGCAGCTTAGGCGGGACAGGGGGTTCCTACGAGCAGTACTTC.

This chain joins TRBV5-1 and TRBJ2-7; D may correspond to TRBD1 or TRBD2 (6 bases each). Per germline, CDR1 SGHRS and CDR2 YFSETQ. The CDR3 totals 16 residues. V was cut by 0 bases and J by 7 bases, with 20 bases left in between. CDR3 residues: CASSLERGRGLDEQYF. CDR3 DNA sequence: TGCGCCAGCAGCTTGGAACGTGGCAGGGGACTGGATGAGCAGTACTTC.